Here is one T cell receptor beta chain with its context. The assay was run at deep level. Genomic DNA of every subset was divided equally among multiple immunoSEQ plates. Some clones are missing from TCRdb's copy, which holds only in-frame ones; the method was immunoSEQ multiplex PCR. The data show 150,000 to 200,000 clones, over 85% seen once. The sample comes from a study of shared clonotypes between healthy human individuals. The wider study: The people who gave samples were a couple of women and three men aged 18 to 49.

The CDR3 spans 14 residues. V shed 6 bases, J shed 4 bases, and the junction held 9 bases outside the gene matches. Germline V CDR1 and CDR2: SQVTM, ANQGSEA. All participating donors were Caucasian adults from Nashville, Tennessee. The receptor was isolated from a woman between 25 and 40 years old in good health. The gene calls are TRBV29-1 and TRBJ1-2, with TRBD1 matching over 9 bases. Sequenced material: naive CD4+ T cells sorted from blood. The subset denotes: CD45RA+ positively selected. The CDR3 DNA sequence: TGCAGCGTCACCACGGGACAGGGCGTCTATGGCTACACCTTC. It yields the protein CSVTTGQGVYGYTF.